This T cell receptor (beta chain) was recovered during a study of blood T cell repertoires in COVID-19. This CDR3 has 15 residues. Between the trimmed V and J ends, which lost 5 bases and 2 bases, there was a span of 13 bases. Germline values: CDR1 MDHEN, CDR2 SYDVKM. Measured with immunoSEQ multiplex PCR; TCRdb has only the in-frame clones, and not every one. The sample carries around 80,000 clones, approximately 83% recorded once. The receptor comes from a human donor in a cohort sampled during active COVID-19. The chain has TRBV28 and TRBJ2-1, with D possibly being TRBD2 (6 bases). Input material: peripheral blood. CDR3 region: CASSLIAATYNEQFF. In DNA, the CDR3 is TGTGCCAGCAGTCTTATAGCGGCCACCTACAATGAGCAGTTCTTC.